This T cell receptor beta chain was obtained from a study of blood T cell repertoires in COVID-19. Study-level background: Collection of acute and convalescent COVID-19 samples took place in the United States, Italy and Spain. T cells, B-cell-depleted T cells, or PBMCs provided the cDNA or gDNA that served as material.

Per the authors' pipeline: The authors estimated nucleated cell counts from reference gene primer amplification. Profiled with immunoSEQ multiplex PCR; TCRdb holds only in-frame clones, not every one. The V and J calls and the clone size are those of that table, but D and trimming were determined from the DNA. The top ten clones hold 6.3% of a sample with some 100,000 clones, 80% to 95% of them seen once. This CDR3 spans 15 amino acids. V lost 8 bases, J lost 5 bases, and 19 bases lay in between. The germline gives CDR1 MDHEN, CDR2 SYDVKM. This clone was seen a handful of times. Material: peripheral blood. The sequence was collected from an older woman with active COVID-19. The V and J genes are TRBV28 and TRBJ1-5; the D gene is possibly TRBD1 (5 bases). The CDR3 DNA reads TGTGCCAGCCTTCGGAGACCAGGGAGGGATCAGCCCCAGCATTTT. Translated, it gives CASLRRPGRDQPQHF.